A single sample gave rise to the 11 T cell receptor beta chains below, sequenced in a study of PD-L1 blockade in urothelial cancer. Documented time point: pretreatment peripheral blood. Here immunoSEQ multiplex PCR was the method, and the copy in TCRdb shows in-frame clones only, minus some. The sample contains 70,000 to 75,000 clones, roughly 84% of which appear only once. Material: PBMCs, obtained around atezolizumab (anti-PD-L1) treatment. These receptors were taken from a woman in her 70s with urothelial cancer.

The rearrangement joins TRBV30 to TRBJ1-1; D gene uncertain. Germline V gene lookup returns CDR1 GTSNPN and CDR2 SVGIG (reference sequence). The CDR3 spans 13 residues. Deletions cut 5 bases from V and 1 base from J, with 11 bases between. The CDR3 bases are TGTGCCTGGGATACAGTGCAGAACACTGAAGCTTTCTTT. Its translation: CAWDTVQNTEAFF.

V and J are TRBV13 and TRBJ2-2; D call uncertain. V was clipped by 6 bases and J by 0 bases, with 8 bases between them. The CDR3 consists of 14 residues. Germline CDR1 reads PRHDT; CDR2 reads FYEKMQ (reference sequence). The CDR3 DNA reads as TGTGCCAGCAGGCCCTATTCGAACACCGGGGAGCTGTTTTTT. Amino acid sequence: CASRPYSNTGELFF.

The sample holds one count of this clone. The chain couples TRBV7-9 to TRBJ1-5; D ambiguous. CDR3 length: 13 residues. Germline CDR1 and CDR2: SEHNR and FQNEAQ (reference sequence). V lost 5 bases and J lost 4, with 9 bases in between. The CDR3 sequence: CASSAQENQPQHF. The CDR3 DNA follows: TGTGCCAGCAGCGCGCAAGAGAATCAGCCCCAGCATTTT.

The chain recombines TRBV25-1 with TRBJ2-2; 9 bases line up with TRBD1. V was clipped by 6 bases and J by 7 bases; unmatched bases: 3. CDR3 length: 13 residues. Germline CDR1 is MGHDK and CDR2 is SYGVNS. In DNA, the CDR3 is TGTGCCAGCAGACAGGGGGCGCGCGGGGAGCTGTTTTTT. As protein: CASRQGARGELFF.

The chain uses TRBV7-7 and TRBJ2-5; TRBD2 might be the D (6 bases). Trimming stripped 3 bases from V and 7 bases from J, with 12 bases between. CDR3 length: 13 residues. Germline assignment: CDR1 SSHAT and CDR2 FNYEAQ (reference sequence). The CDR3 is CASSLDGGATQYF. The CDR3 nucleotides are TGTGCCAGCAGCTTGGACGGGGGAGCGACCCAGTACTTC.

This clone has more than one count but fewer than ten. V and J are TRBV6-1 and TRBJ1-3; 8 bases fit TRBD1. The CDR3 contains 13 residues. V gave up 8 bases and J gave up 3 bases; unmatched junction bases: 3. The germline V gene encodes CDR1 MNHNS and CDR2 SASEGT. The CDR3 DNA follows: TGTGCCAGCCAGGACAGGGATGGAAACACCATATATTTT. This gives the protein CASQDRDGNTIYF.

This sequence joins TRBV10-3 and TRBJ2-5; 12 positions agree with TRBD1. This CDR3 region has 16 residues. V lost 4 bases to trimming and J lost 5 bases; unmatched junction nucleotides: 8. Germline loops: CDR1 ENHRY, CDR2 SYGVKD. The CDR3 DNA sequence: TGTGCCATCAGTGCAGACCGGGACAGGGGGCAGGAGACCCAGTACTTC. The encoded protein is CAISADRDRGQETQYF.

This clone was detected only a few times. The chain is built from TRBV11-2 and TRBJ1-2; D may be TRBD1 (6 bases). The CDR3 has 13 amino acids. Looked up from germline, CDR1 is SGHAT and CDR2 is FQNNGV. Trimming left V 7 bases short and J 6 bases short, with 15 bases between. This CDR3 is CASTITGFDGYTF. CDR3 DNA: TGTGCCAGCACCATAACAGGGTTTGATGGCTACACCTTC.

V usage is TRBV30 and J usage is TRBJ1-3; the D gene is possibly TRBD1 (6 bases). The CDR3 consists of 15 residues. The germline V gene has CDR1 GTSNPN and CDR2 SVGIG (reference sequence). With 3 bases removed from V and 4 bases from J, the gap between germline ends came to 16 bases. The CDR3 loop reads CAWRVTGFVGNTIYF. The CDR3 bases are TGTGCCTGGAGGGTTACAGGGTTCGTCGGAAACACCATATATTTT.

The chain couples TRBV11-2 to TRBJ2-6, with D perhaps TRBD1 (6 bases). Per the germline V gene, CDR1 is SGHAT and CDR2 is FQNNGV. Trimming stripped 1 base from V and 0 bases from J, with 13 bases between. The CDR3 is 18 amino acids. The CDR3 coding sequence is TGTGCCAGCAGCTTAGTGGCAGGGGCGGGCTCTGGGGCCAACGTCCTGACTTTC. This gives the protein CASSLVAGAGSGANVLTF.

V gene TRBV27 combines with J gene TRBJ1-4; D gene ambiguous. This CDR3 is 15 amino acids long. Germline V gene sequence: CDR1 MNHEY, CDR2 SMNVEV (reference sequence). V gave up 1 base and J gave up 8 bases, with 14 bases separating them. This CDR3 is CASSLWARSGEKLFF. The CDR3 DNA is TGTGCCAGCAGTTTATGGGCCAGATCAGGCGAAAAACTGTTTTTT.